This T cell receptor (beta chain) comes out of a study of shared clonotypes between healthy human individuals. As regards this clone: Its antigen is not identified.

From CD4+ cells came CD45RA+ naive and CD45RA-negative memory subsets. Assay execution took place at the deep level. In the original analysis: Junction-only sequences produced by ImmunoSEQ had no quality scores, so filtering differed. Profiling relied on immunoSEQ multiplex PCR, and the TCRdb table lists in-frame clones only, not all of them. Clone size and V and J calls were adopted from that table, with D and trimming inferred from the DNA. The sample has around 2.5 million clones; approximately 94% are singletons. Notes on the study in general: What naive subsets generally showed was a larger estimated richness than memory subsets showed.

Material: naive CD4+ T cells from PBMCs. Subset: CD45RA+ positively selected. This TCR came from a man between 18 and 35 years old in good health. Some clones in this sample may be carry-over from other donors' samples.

The CDR3 is CASSLVSSGDNEQFF. The DNA for the CDR3 is TGCGCCAGCAGCTTGGTATCTAGCGGGGACAATGAGCAGTTCTTC. The rearrangement uses TRBV5-1 and TRBJ2-1; 9 bases are a match to TRBD2. The trim removed 0 bases at V and 5 bases at J, leaving 3 bases unmatched. This CDR3 has 15 amino acids. Germline lookup yields CDR1 SGHRS and CDR2 YFSETQ.